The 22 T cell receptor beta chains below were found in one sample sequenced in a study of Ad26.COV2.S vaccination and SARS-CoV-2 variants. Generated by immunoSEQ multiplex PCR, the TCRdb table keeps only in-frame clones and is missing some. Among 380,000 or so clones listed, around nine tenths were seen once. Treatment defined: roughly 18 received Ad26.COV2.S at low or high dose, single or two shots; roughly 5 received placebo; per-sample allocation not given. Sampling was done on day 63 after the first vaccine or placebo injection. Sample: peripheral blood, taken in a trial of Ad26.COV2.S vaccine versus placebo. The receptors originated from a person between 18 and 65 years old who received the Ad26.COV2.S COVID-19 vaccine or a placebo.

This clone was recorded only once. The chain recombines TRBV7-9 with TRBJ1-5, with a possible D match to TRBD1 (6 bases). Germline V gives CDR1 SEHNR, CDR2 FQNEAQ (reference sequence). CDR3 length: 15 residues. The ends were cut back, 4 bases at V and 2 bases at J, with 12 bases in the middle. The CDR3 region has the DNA TGTGCCAGCAGCTCGGGACAACCTGGCAATCAGCCCCAGCATTTT. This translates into CASSSGQPGNQPQHF.

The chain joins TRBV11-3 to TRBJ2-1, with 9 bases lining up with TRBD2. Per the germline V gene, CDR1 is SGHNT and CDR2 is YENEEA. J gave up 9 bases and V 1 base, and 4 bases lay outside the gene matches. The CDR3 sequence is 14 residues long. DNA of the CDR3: TGTGCCAGCAGCTTAGGGCTAGCGGGATGTGAGCAGTTCTTC. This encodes CASSLGLAGCEQFF.

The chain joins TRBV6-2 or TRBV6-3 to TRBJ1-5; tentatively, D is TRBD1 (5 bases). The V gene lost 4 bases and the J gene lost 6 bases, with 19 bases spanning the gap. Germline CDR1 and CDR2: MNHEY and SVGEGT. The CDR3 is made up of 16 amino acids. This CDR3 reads CASSWGSSAGGQPQHF. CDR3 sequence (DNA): TGTGCCAGCAGTTGGGGATCGTCGGCGGGGGGTCAGCCCCAGCATTTT.

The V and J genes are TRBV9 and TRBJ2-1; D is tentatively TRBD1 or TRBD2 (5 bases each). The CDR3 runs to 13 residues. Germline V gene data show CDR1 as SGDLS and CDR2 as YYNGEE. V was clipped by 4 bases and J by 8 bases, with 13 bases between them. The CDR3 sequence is CASSPARGDEQFF. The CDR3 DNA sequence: TGTGCCAGCAGCCCCGCACGGGGCGATGAGCAGTTCTTC.

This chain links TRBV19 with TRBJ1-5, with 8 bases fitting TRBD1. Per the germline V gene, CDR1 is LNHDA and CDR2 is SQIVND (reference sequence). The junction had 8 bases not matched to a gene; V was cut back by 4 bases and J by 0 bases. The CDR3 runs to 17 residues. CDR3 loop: CASSSGRGPYSNQPQHF. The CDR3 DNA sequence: TGTGCCAGTAGTAGTGGCAGGGGGCCATATAGCAATCAGCCCCAGCATTTT.

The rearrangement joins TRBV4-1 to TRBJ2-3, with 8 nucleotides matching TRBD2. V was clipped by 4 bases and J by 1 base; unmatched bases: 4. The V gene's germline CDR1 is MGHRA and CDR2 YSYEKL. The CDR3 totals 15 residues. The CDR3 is CASSRNSGGTDTQYF. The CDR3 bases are TGCGCCAGCAGCCGAAATAGCGGGGGCACAGATACGCAGTATTTT.

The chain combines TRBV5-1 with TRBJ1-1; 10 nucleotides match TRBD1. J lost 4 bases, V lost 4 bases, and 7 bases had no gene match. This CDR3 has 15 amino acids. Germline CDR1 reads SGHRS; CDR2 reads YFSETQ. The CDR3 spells CASSLGQGRGTEAFF. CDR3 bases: TGCGCCAGCAGCCTGGGACAGGGGAGGGGCACTGAAGCTTTCTTT.

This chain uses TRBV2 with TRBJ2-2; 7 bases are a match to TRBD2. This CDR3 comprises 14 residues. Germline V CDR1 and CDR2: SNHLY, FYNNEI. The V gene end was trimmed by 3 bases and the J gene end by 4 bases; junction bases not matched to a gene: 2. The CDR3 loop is CASSDPGGTGELFF. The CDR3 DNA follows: TGTGCCAGCAGTGACCCGGGGGGCACCGGGGAGCTGTTTTTT.

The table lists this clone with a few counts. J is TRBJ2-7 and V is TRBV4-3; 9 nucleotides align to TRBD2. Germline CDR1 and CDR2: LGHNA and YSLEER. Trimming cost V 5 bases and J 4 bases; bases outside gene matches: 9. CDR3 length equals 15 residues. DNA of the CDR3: TGCGCCAGCAGCGCCGGGACTAGCTTTTTGTACGAGCAGTACTTC. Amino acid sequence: CASSAGTSFLYEQYF.

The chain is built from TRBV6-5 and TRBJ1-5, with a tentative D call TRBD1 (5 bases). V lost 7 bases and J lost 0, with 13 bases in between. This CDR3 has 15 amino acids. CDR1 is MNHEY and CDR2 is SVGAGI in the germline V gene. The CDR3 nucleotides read TGTGCCAGCAACCCCTCCGGGACTAGCAATCAGCCCCAGCATTTT. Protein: CASNPSGTSNQPQHF.

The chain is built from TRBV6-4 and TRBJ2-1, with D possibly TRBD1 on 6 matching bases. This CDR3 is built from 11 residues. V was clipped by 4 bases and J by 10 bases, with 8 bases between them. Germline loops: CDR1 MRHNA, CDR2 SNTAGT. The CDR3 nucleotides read TGTGCCAGCAGTGGAGGGGGAGAGCAGTTCTTC. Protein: CASSGGGEQFF.

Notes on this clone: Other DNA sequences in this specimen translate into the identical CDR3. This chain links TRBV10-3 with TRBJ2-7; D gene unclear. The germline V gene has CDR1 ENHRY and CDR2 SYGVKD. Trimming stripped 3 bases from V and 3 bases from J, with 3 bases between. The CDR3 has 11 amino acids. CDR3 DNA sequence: TGTGCCATCAGTGAAGACTACGAGCAGTACTTC. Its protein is CAISEDYEQYF.

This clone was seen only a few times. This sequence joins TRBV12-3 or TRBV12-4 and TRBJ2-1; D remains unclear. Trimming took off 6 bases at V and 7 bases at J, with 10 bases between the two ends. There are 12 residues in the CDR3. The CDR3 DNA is TGTGCCAGCAGCCTGACCGGGAATGAGCAGTTCTTC. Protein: CASSLTGNEQFF.

The chain's CDR3 is CASSHFLRDGTTNYGYTF. CDR3 in DNA: TGCGCCAGCAGCCACTTTCTCCGGGACGGAACGACTAACTATGGCTACACCTTC. V usage is TRBV4-3 and J usage is TRBJ1-2; D might be TRBD1 (5 bases). Germline loops: CDR1 LGHNA, CDR2 YSLEER. This CDR3 has 18 residues. With 3 bases removed from V and 0 bases from J, the gap between germline ends came to 20 bases.

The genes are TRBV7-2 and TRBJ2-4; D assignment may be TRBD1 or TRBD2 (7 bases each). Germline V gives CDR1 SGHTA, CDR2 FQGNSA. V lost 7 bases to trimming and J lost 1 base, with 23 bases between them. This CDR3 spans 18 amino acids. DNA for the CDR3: TGTGCCAGCACCCCGTTGGGAGGGGGCGAGGGGGCCAAAAACATTCAGTACTTC. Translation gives CASTPLGGGEGAKNIQYF.

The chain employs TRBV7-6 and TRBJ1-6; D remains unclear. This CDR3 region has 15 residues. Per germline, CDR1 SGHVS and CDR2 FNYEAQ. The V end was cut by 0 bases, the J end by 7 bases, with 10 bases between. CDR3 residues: CASSLAAPENSPLHF. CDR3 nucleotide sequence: TGTGCCAGCAGCTTAGCGGCACCGGAAAATTCACCCCTCCACTTT.

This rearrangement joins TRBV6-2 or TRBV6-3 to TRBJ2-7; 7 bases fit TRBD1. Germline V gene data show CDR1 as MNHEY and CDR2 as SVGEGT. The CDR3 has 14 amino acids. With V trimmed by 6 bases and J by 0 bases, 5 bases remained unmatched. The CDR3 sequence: CASSSWTGSYEQYF. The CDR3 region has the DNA TGTGCCAGCAGCTCCTGGACAGGCTCCTACGAGCAGTACTTC.

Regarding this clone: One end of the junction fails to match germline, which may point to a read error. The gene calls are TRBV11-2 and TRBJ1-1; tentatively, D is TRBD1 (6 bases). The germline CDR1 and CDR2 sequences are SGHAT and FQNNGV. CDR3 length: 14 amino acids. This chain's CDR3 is CASRLGAGATEAFF. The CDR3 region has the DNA TGTGCCAGCAGATTAGGTGCGGGGGCAACTGAAGCTTTCTTT.

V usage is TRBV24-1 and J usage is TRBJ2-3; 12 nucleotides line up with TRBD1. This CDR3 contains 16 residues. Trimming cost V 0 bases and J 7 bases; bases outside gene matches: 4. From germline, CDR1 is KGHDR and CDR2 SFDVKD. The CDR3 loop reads CATSDLGTGGSYTQYF. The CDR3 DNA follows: TGTGCCACCAGTGATTTGGGGACAGGGGGCTCTTATACGCAGTATTTT.

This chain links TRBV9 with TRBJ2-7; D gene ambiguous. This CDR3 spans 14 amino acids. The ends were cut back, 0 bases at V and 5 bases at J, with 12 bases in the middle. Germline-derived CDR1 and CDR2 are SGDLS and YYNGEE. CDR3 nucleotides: TGTGCCAGCAGCGTAGGCGGTCCTCTAGACGAGCAGTACTTC. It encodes CASSVGGPLDEQYF.

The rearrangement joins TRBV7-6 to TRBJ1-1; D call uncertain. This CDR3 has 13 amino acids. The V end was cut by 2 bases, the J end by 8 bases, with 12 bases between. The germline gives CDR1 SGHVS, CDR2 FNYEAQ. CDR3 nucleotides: TGTGCCAGCAGCTTATCGAGTTGGGAAGAAGCTTTCTTT. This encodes CASSLSSWEEAFF.

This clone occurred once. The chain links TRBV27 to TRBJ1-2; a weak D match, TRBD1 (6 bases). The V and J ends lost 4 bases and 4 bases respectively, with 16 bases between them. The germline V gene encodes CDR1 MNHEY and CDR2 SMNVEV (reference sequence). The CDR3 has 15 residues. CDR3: CASSYYARDTYGYTF. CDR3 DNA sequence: TGTGCCAGCAGTTACTACGCTCGGGACACCTATGGCTACACCTTC.